Listed here are 20 T cell receptor beta chains from one sample, sequenced in a study of T cells in localized non-small cell lung cancer. Clones were read by immunoSEQ multiplex PCR, and TCRdb kept only the in-frame ones, dropping some. Of tens of thousands of clones listed, around 90% are singletons. This sample comprised peripheral blood, obtained before any cancer treatment. These receptors originate from a male donor at least 60 years old with stage I squamous cell lung carcinoma.

This sequence joins TRBV2 and TRBJ1-4; D not certain. The V end was cut by 5 bases, the J end by 2 bases, with 6 bases between. The CDR3 is made up of 13 amino acids. Looked up from germline, CDR1 is SNHLY and CDR2 is FYNNEI. CDR3 loop: CASSPDTNEKLFF. The CDR3 DNA sequence: TGTGCCAGCAGTCCGGACACTAATGAAAAACTGTTTTTT.

The genes are TRBV5-1 and TRBJ2-7; 8 bases line up with TRBD1. Germline CDR1 is SGHRS and CDR2 is YFSETQ. The CDR3 is 16 residues long. V shed 0 bases and J 3 bases; nucleotides not matched to a gene: 8. The CDR3 here is CASSLAGQDSNYEQYF. CDR3 DNA sequence: TGCGCCAGCAGCTTGGCGGGACAGGACTCGAACTACGAGCAGTACTTC.

The chain uses TRBV5-1 and TRBJ1-1; perhaps TRBD1 as D (6 bases). The CDR3 contains 14 residues. The V end was cut by 3 bases, the J end by 4 bases, with 13 bases between. Germline CDR1 SGHRS, CDR2 YFSETQ. DNA of the CDR3: TGCGCCAGCAGCTCACAGGGTACGTTCACTGAAGCTTTCTTT. The encoded protein is CASSSQGTFTEAFF. The full variable domain, its missing parts supplied by reference TRBV5-1 and TRBJ1-1, is KAGVTQTPRYLIKTRGQQVTLSCSPISGHRSVSWYQQTPGQGLQFLFEYFSETQRNKGNFPGRFSGRQFSNSRSEMNVSTLELGDSALYLCASSSQGTFTEAFFGQGTRLTVV.

CDR3 sequence: CATSRGGRRNTEAFF. CDR3 coding DNA: TGTGCCACCAGCAGAGGGGGACGGAGGAACACTGAAGCTTTCTTT. The V call is TRBV15, the J call TRBJ1-1, with D maybe TRBD1 (5 bases). The CDR3 contains 15 residues. The germline gives CDR1 LNHNV, CDR2 YYDKDF (reference sequence). V lost 1 base to trimming and J lost 1 base, with 10 bases between them.

This chain uses TRBV30 with TRBJ2-3; D uncertain. The germline V gene encodes CDR1 GTSNPN and CDR2 SVGIG (reference sequence). This CDR3 is built from 10 residues. CDR3 DNA: TGTGGATGGGTTGGAGATACGCAGTATTTT. Protein product: CGWVGDTQYF. The full variable domain, in which reference TRBV30 and TRBJ2-3 provide the parts outside the CDR3, is SQTIHQWPATLVQPVGSPLSLECTVEGTSNPNLYWYRQAAGRGLQLLFYSVGIGQISSEVPQNLSASRPQDRQFILSSKKLLLSDSGFYLCGWVGDTQYFGPGTRLTVL.

CDR3 loop: CASSFRGQGNYEQYF. The DNA for the CDR3 is TGTGCCAGCAGCTTCCGGGGACAGGGTAACTACGAGCAGTACTTC. The chain joins TRBV7-9 to TRBJ2-7; TRBD1 matches at 9 bases. Germline CDR1 reads SEHNR; CDR2 reads FQNEAQ (reference sequence). Unmatched junction bases numbered 6, after V lost 3 bases and J lost 3 bases. The CDR3 is made up of 15 amino acids.

V gene TRBV9 combines with J gene TRBJ1-5, with D uncertain. The CDR3 is made up of 12 amino acids. Trimming pared 0 bases from V and 4 bases from J, leaving 2 bases between. The germline CDR1 and CDR2 sequences are SGDLS and YYNGEE. CDR3 bases: TGTGCCAGCAGCGTAGAAAATCAGCCCCAGCATTTT. Translation gives CASSVENQPQHF.

The chain recombines TRBV9 with TRBJ2-1; unclear D gene. The germline V gene has CDR1 SGDLS and CDR2 YYNGEE. The V end was cut by 0 bases, the J end by 13 bases, with 11 bases between. This CDR3 is built from 12 residues. The CDR3 protein is CASSVEFSPQFF. The DNA for the CDR3 is TGTGCCAGCAGCGTAGAATTTAGTCCTCAGTTCTTC.

This sequence joins TRBV30 and TRBJ2-3; 9 nucleotides line up with TRBD1. Trimming removed 1 base from V and 4 bases from J; junction bases left unmatched: 9. The CDR3 consists of 16 residues. The V gene's germline CDR1 is GTSNPN and CDR2 SVGIG (reference sequence). As DNA, the CDR3 is TGTGCCTGGAGTGCTCCCCGGGACAGGGTGGCAGATACGCAGTATTTT. It is translated as CAWSAPRDRVADTQYF.

V and J are TRBV23-1 and TRBJ2-1; perhaps D is TRBD1 or TRBD2 (6 bases each). TRBV23-1 is an ORF; its function is uncertain. The CDR3 extends over 18 amino acids. V lost 0 bases, J lost 7 bases, and 22 bases lay in between. CDR3 residues: CASSQSVWTWGARNEQFF. The CDR3 DNA follows: TGCGCCAGCAGTCAATCGGTTTGGACCTGGGGGGCCCGGAATGAGCAGTTCTTC.

The chain couples TRBV5-8 to TRBJ1-2; no clear D gene. V lost 2 bases to trimming and J lost 2 bases, with 13 bases between them. Germline values: CDR1 SGHTS, CDR2 YDEGEE. CDR3 size: 15 residues. CDR3 sequence: CASSFREGRNYGYTF. The CDR3 bases are TGTGCCAGCAGCTTTCGCGAGGGTCGAAACTATGGCTACACCTTC.

The chain links TRBV9 to TRBJ2-3, with D unclear. Deletions cut 1 base from V and 0 bases from J, with 18 bases between. Looked up from germline, CDR1 is SGDLS and CDR2 is YYNGEE. This CDR3 comprises 18 residues. CDR3 DNA sequence: TGTGCCAGCAGCGTACCCATAACGACTTTCCAAAGCACAGATACGCAGTATTTT. It codes for CASSVPITTFQSTDTQYF.

A single count supports this clone. The CDR3 DNA sequence: TGTGCCAGCAGCTTAGGACTAGCTGGGGCCAACGTCCTGACTTTC. It yields the protein CASSLGLAGANVLTF. The chain joins TRBV7-2 to TRBJ2-6; possible D gene TRBD2, 6 bases. This CDR3 contains 15 residues. Between the trimmed V and J ends, which lost 1 base and 2 bases, there was a span of 6 bases. Germline assignment: CDR1 SGHTA and CDR2 FQGNSA.

This clone was detected only a few times. This CDR3 reads CASRKGGNTEAFF. CDR3 bases: TGTGCCAGCCGCAAGGGAGGGAACACTGAAGCTTTCTTT. The chain links TRBV2 to TRBJ1-1; the D is unclear. The CDR3 covers 13 residues. CDR1 and CDR2 (germline): SNHLY, FYNNEI. V dropped 8 bases and J dropped 1 base, with 11 bases sitting between them.

The V and J genes are TRBV7-2 and TRBJ1-4; 9 bases agree with TRBD1. The CDR3 is 14 residues long. J lost 7 bases, V lost 5 bases, and 5 bases had no gene match. Germline V gene data show CDR1 as SGHTA and CDR2 as FQGNSA. The CDR3 protein is CASSRQGGSEKLFF. The CDR3 region has the DNA TGTGCCAGCAGCCGACAGGGGGGGAGTGAAAAACTGTTTTTT.

The chain links TRBV27 to TRBJ1-4, with 7 nucleotides matching TRBD1. The germline gives CDR1 MNHEY, CDR2 SMNVEV (reference sequence). J was trimmed by 5 bases and V by 1 base; bases with no gene match: 4. The CDR3 covers 15 residues. As DNA, the CDR3 is TGTGCCAGCAGTTTATACGAGGGACAGAATGAAAAACTGTTTTTT. It codes for CASSLYEGQNEKLFF. Variable domain in full (rest from reference TRBV27 and TRBJ1-4): EAQVTQNPRYLITVTGKKLTVTCSQNMNHEYMSWYRQDPGLGLRQIYYSMNVEVTDKGDVPEGYKVSRKEKRNFPLILESPSPNQTSLYFCASSLYEGQNEKLFFGSGTQLSVL.

This sequence joins TRBV30 and TRBJ1-1; possible D gene TRBD1, 5 bases. The CDR3 loop spans 13 amino acids. Trimming removed 3 bases from V and 1 base from J, with 9 bases in between. Germline loops: CDR1 GTSNPN, CDR2 SVGIG (reference sequence). As DNA, the CDR3 is TGTGCCTGGAGCCAGGGAGGGAACACTGAAGCTTTCTTT. It translates to CAWSQGGNTEAFF.

This chain connects TRBV28 to TRBJ2-3; D possibly uses TRBD1 or TRBD2 (5 bases each). V was trimmed by 7 bases and J by 0 bases, leaving 11 bases between them. Per the germline V gene, CDR1 is MDHEN and CDR2 is SYDVKM. CDR3 length: 14 amino acids. Here the CDR3 reads CASTPEGSTDTQYF. The CDR3 nucleotides are TGTGCCAGCACCCCAGAGGGGAGCACAGATACGCAGTATTTT.

The chain carries TRBV25-1 and TRBJ2-1, with 13 positions matching TRBD2. Trimming took 1 base from V and 4 from J; bases not matched to a gene: 4. The CDR3 is 17 amino acids. Germline V gives CDR1 MGHDK, CDR2 SYGVNS. This CDR3 reads CASSEFRLAGGYNEQFF. DNA for the CDR3: TGTGCCAGCAGTGAATTCCGACTAGCGGGGGGTTACAATGAGCAGTTCTTC.

The rearrangement uses TRBV2 and TRBJ1-6; TRBD1 matches 8 bases. Germline-derived CDR1 and CDR2 are SNHLY and FYNNEI. The CDR3 has 15 residues. V was pared by 8 bases and J by 7 bases, with 10 bases of the junction left unmatched. CDR3 coding DNA: TGTGCCAGCCAAAAAGCTGGACAGGGAAATTCACCCCTCCACTTT. Translated, it gives CASQKAGQGNSPLHF.